This is a list of T cell receptor beta chains from one sample in a study of shared clonotypes between healthy human individuals. TCRdb's table, derived via immunoSEQ multiplex PCR, lists solely in-frame clones and lacks some. The sample consists of 400,000 to 600,000 clones, around 79% of them appearing once. Sample: PBMCs. These receptor sequences come from a woman in her thirties or forties in good health. Some clones in this sample may be carry-over from other donors' samples. The CDR3 runs from the conserved cysteine through the conserved F or W. A D gene is named only where the DNA matches it firmly. Only some rows state a clone size, as once, few, many or a class for expanded clones.

TRBV27	TRBJ2-3	-	TRBD2	CASGTTNTQYF	TGTGCCAGCGGGACTACCAATACGCAGTATTTT
TRBV7-9	TRBJ1-2	-	-	CASSPDEFGYTF	TGTGCCAGCAGCCCGGATGAGTTTGGCTACACCTTC
TRBV5-8	TRBJ1-4	-	-	CASSLVTADYEKLFF	TGTGCCAGCAGCTTGGTGACAGCCGATTATGAAAAACTGTTTTTT
TRBV27	TRBJ2-7	-	-	CASSGVQYF	TGTGCCAGCAGCGGCGTGCAGTACTTC
TRBV28	TRBJ2-1	once	-	CASSLSYPNEQFF	TGTGCCAGCAGTTTATCGTACCCCAATGAGCAGTTCTTC
TRBV18	TRBJ2-7	-	TRBD1	CASSQRTGGSYEQYF	TGTGCCAGCTCACAGCGGACAGGCGGGTCCTACGAGCAGTACTTC
TRBV28	TRBJ2-7	-	TRBD1	CASTPRGRLPYEQYF	TGTGCCAGCACCCCCAGGGGGCGGCTCCCTTACGAGCAGTACTTC
TRBV28	TRBJ2-7	-	-	CASSGSTYYEQYF	TGTGCCAGCAGCGGGTCAACCTACTACGAGCAGTACTTC
TRBV7-8	TRBJ1-2	once	-	CASTALGQRSGYTF	TGTGCCAGCACCGCCTTAGGACAGAGGTCTGGCTACACCTTC
TRBV30	TRBJ2-3	once	-	CAWSGSSSTDTQYF	TGTGCCTGGAGTGGATCCTCATCTACAGATACGCAGTATTTT
TRBV7-2	TRBJ2-7	-	-	CASSLEGGLGNEQYF	TGTGCCAGCAGCTTAGAAGGGGGATTGGGCAACGAGCAGTACTTC
TRBV7-7	TRBJ2-1	-	TRBD2	CASSLAVQIICGSREFF	TGTGCCAGCAGCTTAGCGGTCCAAATTATATGCGGGAGTAGGGAGTTCTTC
TRBV6-5	TRBJ2-3	-	-	CASRTALSTDTQYF	TGTGCCAGCAGGACAGCCCTTAGCACAGATACGCAGTATTTT
TRBV7-9	TRBJ2-1	-	TRBD1	CASSLAGTDNEQFF	TGTGCCAGCAGCTTAGCGGGGACAGACAATGAGCAGTTCTTC
TRBV6-1	TRBJ2-7	-	-	CASSEGAGAGYEQYF	TGTGCCAGCAGTGAAGGGGCAGGGGCGGGGTACGAGCAGTACTTC
TRBV5-1	TRBJ1-1	-	-	CASSPGPDTEAFF	TGCGCCAGCAGCCCCGGGCCTGACACTGAAGCTTTCTTT
TRBV10-3	TRBJ1-1	-	-	CAISDTVSGTEAFF	TGTGCCATCAGCGACACCGTCTCCGGGACTGAAGCTTTCTTT
TRBV4-1	TRBJ1-2	many	-	CASSQEGFYGYTF	TGCGCCAGCAGCCAAGAGGGGTTCTATGGCTACACCTTC
TRBV21-1	TRBJ2-7	-	-	CASTGGAGLRRSYEQYF	TGTGCCAGCACCGGGGGGGCGGGTCTGCGACGCTCCTACGAGCAGTACTTC
TRBV30	TRBJ1-5	-	-	CAWNLNGDQPQHF	TGTGCCTGGAACCTGAACGGAGATCAGCCCCAGCATTTT
TRBV19	TRBJ2-3	-	-	CASSMGWDTKRTDTQYF	TGTGCCAGTAGTATGGGGTGGGACACTAAGCGCACAGATACGCAGTATTTT
TRBV7-2	TRBJ2-5	-	TRBD2	CASSPTSGLQETQYF	TGTGCCAGCAGCCCTACTAGCGGCCTACAAGAGACCCAGTACTTC
TRBV18	TRBJ2-5	-	TRBD1	CASSPNRGETQYF	TGTGCCAGCTCACCAAACAGGGGAGAGACCCAGTACTTC
TRBV15	TRBJ2-5	-	TRBD1	CATSRELAGGAGETQYF	TGTGCCACCAGCAGAGAATTGGCAGGGGGCGCCGGAGAGACCCAGTACTTC
TRBV27	TRBJ2-7	-	-	CASKTGFGSYEQYF	TGTGCCAGCAAGACGGGATTCGGGTCTTACGAGCAGTACTTC
TRBV7-8	TRBJ1-3	once	-	CASSLGRGRSGNTIYF	TGTGCCAGCAGCTTAGGAAGGGGACGCTCTGGAAACACCATATATTTT
TRBV30	TRBJ1-2	-	-	CAWNLVESGGYGYTF	TGTGCCTGGAATCTCGTGGAGTCCGGGGGCTATGGCTACACCTTC
TRBV18	TRBJ2-1	many	-	CASSPLSPAQSSYNEQFF	TGTGCCAGCTCACCACTCTCCCCGGCACAAAGCTCCTACAATGAGCAGTTCTTC
TRBV3-1/TRBV3-2	TRBJ2-4	-	-	CASSQCGYF	TGTGCCAGCAGCCAATGCGGGTACTTC
TRBV5-1	TRBJ2-7	-	-	CASSPIRGAGEQYF	TGCGCCAGCAGCCCCATAAGGGGAGCTGGCGAGCAGTACTTC
TRBV7-2	TRBJ2-6	-	-	CASSLNRGSNGVLTF	TGTGCCAGCAGCTTAAATCGCGGGTCCAACGGCGTCCTGACTTTC
TRBV2	TRBJ2-5	many	TRBD2	CASSRQRERETQYF	TGTGCCAGCAGTCGGCAGCGGGAGCGCGAGACCCAGTACTTC
TRBV5-4	TRBJ2-1	-	-	CASSLVAEGYNEQFF	TGTGCCAGCAGCTTGGTGGCAGAAGGATACAATGAGCAGTTCTTC
TRBV5-4	TRBJ1-3	-	-	CASSVDNPGNTIYF	TGTGCCAGCAGCGTGGACAATCCTGGAAACACCATATATTTT
TRBV7-9	TRBJ2-2	-	TRBD1	CASSLGTGAGELFF	TGTGCCAGCAGCTTGGGGACAGGGGCCGGGGAGCTGTTTTTT
TRBV6-1	TRBJ2-1	few	-	CASSEKTGSYNEQFF	TGTGCCAGCAGCGAAAAGACAGGCTCCTACAATGAGCAGTTCTTC
TRBV18	TRBJ1-4	-	TRBD1	CASSPTAAGTGSLRGKKLFF	TGTGCCAGCTCACCAACCGCCGCCGGGACAGGGTCCTTACGTGGTAAAAAACTGTTTTTT
TRBV5-4	TRBJ2-3	-	-	CASSRQDTQYF	TGTGCCAGCAGCCGACAAGATACGCAGTATTTT
TRBV10-3	TRBJ2-5	-	-	CAISESTSGEETQYF	TGTGCCATCAGTGAGTCGACGTCGGGAGAAGAGACCCAGTACTTC
TRBV27	TRBJ2-2	once	-	CASSLRGGSGTGELFF	TGTGCCAGCAGTTTAAGGGGGGGTTCGGGCACCGGGGAGCTGTTTTTT
TRBV7-2	TRBJ1-3	-	TRBD1	CASSLPGQQAGGSGNTIYF	TGTGCCAGCAGCTTACCGGGACAGCAGGCGGGAGGCTCTGGAAACACCATATATTTT
TRBV28	TRBJ1-2	-	-	CASSPQQGSGYTF	TGTGCCAGCAGCCCCCAACAGGGATCTGGCTACACCTTC
TRBV29-1	TRBJ2-7	-	-	CSVDLQGSNEQYF	TGCAGCGTTGATCTACAGGGCAGCAACGAGCAGTACTTC
TRBV7-7	TRBJ2-3	-	-	CASSKDSHGADTQYF	TGTGCTAGCAGTAAGGACTCCCATGGGGCAGATACGCAGTATTTT
TRBV7-3	TRBJ1-2	-	-	CASSLKRSDYGYTF	TGTGCCAGCAGCTTAAAAAGGAGTGACTATGGCTACACCTTC
TRBV11-2	TRBJ2-7	-	-	CASSSFEQYF	TGTGCCAGCAGCTCGTTCGAGCAGTACTTC
TRBV5-1	TRBJ2-3	few	-	CASSLDSPGADTQYF	TGCGCCAGCAGCTTGGACAGTCCAGGGGCAGATACGCAGTATTTT
TRBV7-6	TRBJ2-5	-	-	CASSLATGIGETQYF	TGTGCCAGCAGCTTAGCTACCGGGATTGGAGAGACCCAGTACTTC
TRBV9	TRBJ2-7	-	-	CASSPVGGGLADEQYF	TGTGCCAGCAGCCCCGTAGGGGGGGGGCTAGCGGACGAGCAGTACTTC
TRBV7-2	TRBJ2-7	-	TRBD2	CAARASGAEQYF	TGTGCCGCGAGGGCTAGCGGGGCCGAGCAGTACTTC
TRBV18	TRBJ2-7	-	TRBD1	CASSPGTGQVYEQYF	TGTGCCAGCTCACCAGGGACAGGACAGGTCTACGAGCAGTACTTC
TRBV29-1	TRBJ2-1	-	TRBD2	CSVAGAGGFYNEQFF	TGCAGCGTGGCAGGGGCGGGAGGATTCTACAATGAGCAGTTCTTC
TRBV19	TRBJ2-1	-	-	CASSIILGRADSSYNEQFF	TGTGCCAGTAGTATTATTTTAGGGCGGGCCGATAGCTCCTACAATGAGCAGTTCTTC